A selection of T cell receptor beta chains follows, all from one sample in a study of cytomegalovirus exposure and HLA in healthy donors. Measured with immunoSEQ multiplex PCR; TCRdb has only the in-frame clones, and not every one. The sample has about 150,000 clones; less than 85% are singletons. Sequencing was carried out using PBMCs. Source of these receptors: a man aged 50 to 60 in good health and CMV-seropositive. Each CDR3 is given with its conserved first and last residue. A D gene is named only where the DNA matches it firmly. Some rows have no size entry. The others give once, few or many, or a class for an expanded clone.

j_call d_call v_call clone_size cdr3_aa cdr3_nt
TRBJ2-5 NA TRBV19 NA CASSIRTGETQYF TGTGCCAGTAGTATTAGGACTGGAGAGACCCAGTACTTC
TRBJ2-5 NA TRBV6-5 NA CASGQFQETQYF TGTGCCAGCGGACAGTTCCAAGAGACCCAGTACTTC
TRBJ1-2 NA TRBV5-6 NA CASSFPTANYGYTF TGTGCCAGCAGCTTCCCGACAGCGAACTATGGCTACACCTTC
TRBJ1-1 TRBD1 TRBV18 once CASSPGQFWAEAFF TGTGCCAGCTCACCGGGACAGTTTTGGGCTGAAGCTTTCTTT
TRBJ2-1 NA TRBV7-9 NA CASSLIRGRNEQFF TGTGCCAGCAGCTTAATCCGGGGTCGGAATGAGCAGTTCTTC
TRBJ2-3 NA TRBV11-2 NA CASSLTGLDTQYF TGTGCCAGCAGCTTGACAGGTCTCGATACGCAGTATTTT
TRBJ2-3 NA TRBV7-3 NA CASSRDPSTDTQYF TGTGCCAGCAGCCGCGATCCAAGCACAGATACGCAGTATTTT
TRBJ2-3 NA TRBV29-1 NA CSVSRGKRDTQYF TGCAGTGTCTCACGGGGGAAGCGAGATACGCAGTATTTT
TRBJ2-3 NA TRBV4-2 NA CASSHRADTQYF TGTGCCAGCAGCCATCGGGCAGATACGCAGTATTTT
TRBJ1-3 NA TRBV27 NA CASSRGSGNTIYF TGTGCCAGCAGCCGAGGCTCTGGAAACACCATATATTTT
TRBJ2-3 NA TRBV13 few CASSTPGTSTDTQYF TGTGCCAGCAGCACCCCCGGGACTAGCACAGATACGCAGTATTTT
TRBJ2-7 TRBD1 TRBV29-1 few CSGRDRGYEQYF TGCAGCGGCCGGGACAGGGGATACGAGCAGTACTTC
TRBJ2-4 TRBD1 TRBV28 few CASSGGQGALNIQYF TGTGCCAGCAGCGGAGGACAGGGGGCTTTAAACATTCAGTACTTC
TRBJ2-1 NA TRBV28 NA CASSSLAPSSYNEQFF TGTGCCAGCAGTTCCCTAGCGCCTAGCTCCTACAATGAGCAGTTCTTC
TRBJ1-2 TRBD1 TRBV7-9 NA CASSTGGHAVLNYGYTF TGTGCCAGCAGCACAGGGGGCCATGCGGTCTTGAACTATGGCTACACCTTC
TRBJ2-7 NA TRBV5-1 few CASSPLGQQGLYEQYF TGCGCCAGCAGCCCCCTGGGGCAACAGGGTCTTTACGAGCAGTACTTC
TRBJ1-4 TRBD1 TRBV6-6 few CASRPRGALEKLFF TGTGCCAGCAGACCCAGGGGGGCACTTGAAAAACTGTTTTTT
TRBJ1-5 TRBD1 TRBV19 few CASSNTGGVQPQHF TGTGCCAGTAGTAATACAGGGGGCGTTCAGCCCCAGCATTTT
TRBJ2-7 TRBD1 TRBV5-1 NA CASSFTGVGEQYF TGCGCCAGCAGCTTTACAGGGGTGGGGGAGCAGTACTTC
TRBJ2-2 NA TRBV7-3 NA CASSSPGGNTGELFF TGTGCCAGCAGCTCCCCTGGCGGGAACACCGGGGAGCTGTTTTTT
TRBJ2-5 TRBD2 TRBV5-1 NA CASSKREGRETQYF TGCGCCAGCAGCAAGCGGGAGGGACGAGAGACCCAGTACTTC
TRBJ2-3 TRBD2 TRBV28 NA CASSTSGLAGGGLGTDTQYF TGTGCCAGCAGTACTTCCGGACTAGCGGGAGGGGGTTTGGGAACAGATACGCAGTATTTT
TRBJ1-4 TRBD1 TRBV2 few CASSAGQVQYEKLFF TGTGCCAGCAGTGCGGGACAGGTGCAATATGAAAAACTGTTTTTT
TRBJ2-2 NA TRBV5-1 NA CASSLQQNTGELFF TGCGCCAGCAGCTTGCAACAGAACACCGGGGAGCTGTTTTTT
TRBJ1-5 NA TRBV2 few CASSDRAPQPQHF TGTGCCAGCAGTGACAGGGCCCCTCAGCCCCAGCATTTT
TRBJ1-2 TRBD1 TRBV7-9 NA CASSGTAISGYTF TGTGCCAGCAGTGGGACAGCCATCTCTGGCTACACCTTC
TRBJ2-2 NA TRBV29-1 NA CSVISRVGTGELFF TGCAGCGTTATCTCCAGGGTTGGGACCGGGGAGCTGTTTTTT
TRBJ1-2 NA TRBV9 NA CASSVGGDYGYTF TGTGCCAGCAGCGTCGGGGGGGACTATGGCTACACCTTC
TRBJ2-2 NA TRBV28 NA CARLLTGTTGELFF TGTGCCAGACTTCTTACCGGTACCACCGGGGAGCTGTTTTTT
TRBJ1-1 TRBD1 TRBV18 NA CASSPLPRQGAAFF TGTGCCAGCTCACCCCTCCCTAGACAGGGGGCGGCTTTCTTT
TRBJ2-1 TRBD2 TRBV9 NA CASSPIAGDGYNEQFF TGTGCCAGCAGCCCAATAGCGGGAGATGGCTACAATGAGCAGTTCTTC
TRBJ2-1 NA TRBV10-3 few CATMTTQTYNEQFF TGTGCCACCATGACTACCCAAACCTACAATGAGCAGTTCTTC
TRBJ1-3 NA TRBV13 NA CASSLDWGLGNTIYF TGTGCCAGCAGCTTAGATTGGGGGCTCGGAAACACCATATATTTT
TRBJ2-2 NA TRBV7-3 NA CASSEQGPGELFF TGTGCCAGCAGCGAACAGGGCCCCGGGGAGCTGTTTTTT
TRBJ2-3 NA TRBV7-8 NA CASSKISSGLTDTQYF TGTGCCAGCAGTAAAATTTCGTCAGGGCTCACAGATACGCAGTATTTT
TRBJ2-1 NA TRBV9 NA CASSFGGSYNEQFF TGTGCCAGCAGCTTCGGCGGATCCTACAATGAGCAGTTCTTC
TRBJ1-1 NA TRBV27 NA CASSLYPPVQGTLAEAFF TGTGCCAGCAGCTTATACCCACCAGTTCAAGGGACTTTGGCTGAAGCTTTCTTT
TRBJ1-1 TRBD1 TRBV18 NA CASSPQGDTEAFF TGTGCCAGCTCACCTCAGGGGGACACTGAAGCTTTCTTT
TRBJ2-3 NA TRBV5-1 NA CASSLAPLPTRTDTQYF TGCGCCAGCAGCTTGGCTCCGCTACCTACTCGCACAGATACGCAGTATTTT
TRBJ2-7 NA TRBV11-1 NA CASSSDYAHEQYF TGTGCCAGCAGCTCGGACTACGCCCACGAGCAGTACTTC
TRBJ2-7 TRBD1 TRBV18 NA CASSPWDSSYEQYF TGTGCCAGCTCACCTTGGGACAGCTCCTACGAGCAGTACTTC
TRBJ1-2 NA TRBV21-1 NA CASSKGSRVPGYGYTF TGTGCCAGCAGCAAAGGCTCTCGGGTTCCAGGGTATGGCTACACCTTC